What follows describes a single T cell receptor (beta chain). Its specificity is not known. The source of the sample is a study of response to subunit inactivated influenza vaccine. Study findings and constraints: That few new T cells are recruited by each seasonal influenza vaccination was the authors' suggestion.

MiXCR, run by TCRdb on the RT-PCR reads, gives a single entry per CDR3 protein. The sample lists under 800,000 distinct CDR3 sequences; 14% were seen once. Per the germline V gene, CDR1 is MGHRA and CDR2 is YSYEKL. V gave up 0 bases and J gave up 7 bases, with 12 bases separating them. The CDR3 loop spans 15 amino acids. This sequence originates from a man between 50 and 59 years old who received an inactivated influenza vaccine. The chain carries TRBV4-1 and TRBJ2-2, with a weak D call TRBD2 (5 bases). The material sequenced was PBMCs from blood, taken 14 days before vaccination. The CDR3 reads CASSQDLVRGGELFF. The CDR3 DNA is TGCGCCAGCAGCCAAGATCTAGTCCGGGGCGGGGAGCTGTTTTTT.